This T cell receptor (beta chain) was documented in a study of cytomegalovirus exposure and HLA in healthy donors (dated by TCRdb to 2016 to 2017). Background on the whole study: A later analysis indicated that the 90 to 150 validation repertoires were generated on the platform also employed for the approximately 690 repertoires of the first cohort. The study was designed to test whether signatures of past pathogen exposure could be identified by cataloging public T cell receptors. Besides the first cohort of approximately 670 subjects, a separate validation cohort made up of roughly 130 different subjects was used. To predict cytomegalovirus infection status, the study combined high-throughput TCR immunosequencing, statistical association of individual TCRs with disease status, and machine learning.

The library was made by the immunoSEQ multiplex PCR assay. As for how the authors treated the data: A statistical classification framework was developed to diagnose cytomegalovirus status using the catalog of TCR beta chain sequences. TCRdb provides this immuneACCESS table in a form limited to in-frame rearrangements. Some clones are lacking; in checked studies, under half of them reflect an unresolved V gene, and why the rest are absent is not known. V and J calls and clone size are as listed in that table; D and trimming were resolved from the DNA. This sample comprises about 260,000 clones, about 92% of them detected only once. The ten most abundant clones make up approximately 3.1% of the sample. A word on this clone: Its specific antigen is unknown. Qualities for individual bases were not recorded, and no much larger clone is one base off.

Findings and caveats that apply to the study as a whole: The study gave a list of over 150 TCR beta chains associated with cytomegalovirus. A later analysis had no HLA typing for the validation cohort, so co-occurrence there was scored across all 110 or so repertoires. In both the original and validation cohorts, the classifier was reported to diagnose cytomegalovirus status with high specificity and sensitivity. The authors suggested that the approach could potentially be extended to other disease states and immunological phenotypes. Across donors, most TCR sequences were observed very rarely, whereas some public TCRs were present in many individuals. A few of the identified cytomegalovirus-associated TCR beta chains were confirmed in vitro to be specific for cytomegalovirus antigens. In a later analysis, TCRs clustered in the first cohort were found to also tend to co-occur in the roughly 120 validation repertoires, with 90% to 95% of cluster scores above 0.

Separate from the approximately 700-subject first cohort, the validation cohort of 120 subjects was the group to which the donors belonged. Including cysteine and phenylalanine, the CDR3 has 15 amino acids. Only CDR3 DNA remains: 45 bases, in frame from the first base. Looking up the germline V gene yields CDR1 SGHRS and CDR2 YFSETQ. V has 2 bases trimmed and J has 5 bases trimmed; junction bases matching no gene number 7. In this chain, TRBV5-1 is recombined with TRBJ1-2, and 9 bases in between align with TRBD1. The TCR comes from a woman aged 25 to 39 in good health and CMV-seronegative. The source material was PBMCs. DNA sequence: TGCGCCAGCAGCTTAAACGCCGGGACAGGGTATGGCTACACCTTC. This translates into CASSLNAGTGYGYTF. With the rest looked up from the reference TRBV5-1 and TRBJ1-2 genes rather than sequenced, the full variable domain is KAGVTQTPRYLIKTRGQQVTLSCSPISGHRSVSWYQQTPGQGLQFLFEYFSETQRNKGNFPGRFSGRQFSNSRSEMNVSTLELGDSALYLCASSLNAGTGYGYTFGSGTRLTVV.